A selection of T cell receptor beta chains follows, all from one sample in a study of regulatory T cells in long-lasting Graves disease. One entry per CDR3 protein results from TCRdb running MiXCR on the multiplex PCR reads. This sample has 550,000 to 650,000 distinct CDR3 sequences; approximately 16% occur once, and the top ten carry about 12%. The same specimen was also included in a second study, on T cells in Graves' hyperthyroidism and ophthalmopathy.

Sequences were derived from peripheral blood mononuclear cells (PBMCs), sampled at new diagnosis, from a patient treated with antithyroid drugs. The receptors originated from a man aged 18 to 29 with Graves disease. CDR3s include the opening cysteine and the closing phenylalanine or tryptophan. D genes are given only for firm matches. Clone size is stated in some rows and not others, as once, few, many or a class when expanded.

v_gene	abundance	d_gene	j_gene	CDR3nt	CDR3aa
TRBV6-1	many	NA	TRBJ2-1	TGTGCCAGCAGTCTTGGGACACCGAGCTCCTACAATGAGCAGTTCTTC	CASSLGTPSSYNEQFF
TRBV11-2	many	NA	TRBJ1-1	TGTGCCAGCAGTACCACCGACAAGCCGGACACTGAAGCTTTCTTT	CASSTTDKPDTEAFF
TRBV10-1	NA	NA	TRBJ1-4	TGCGCCAGCAGTAAGAGCCATCGGGAAAAACTGTTTTTT	CASSKSHREKLFF
TRBV12-3/TRBV12-4	many	NA	TRBJ1-5	TGTGCCAGCAGTTTCCAGGAACAGCCCCAGCATTTT	CASSFQEQPQHF
TRBV3-1	many	NA	TRBJ1-1	TGTGCCAGCAGCCCTAACGGGGGGACTGAAGCTTTCTTT	CASSPNGGTEAFF
TRBV27	few	NA	TRBJ1-6	TGTGCCAGCAGCCCTATCGGGGTCGTCAATTCACCCCTCCACTTT	CASSPIGVVNSPLHF
TRBV4-1	few	NA	TRBJ1-5	TGCGCCAGCAGCCAAAAAGGACAGAGCAATCAGCCCCAGCATTTT	CASSQKGQSNQPQHF
TRBV7-9	many	TRBD1	TRBJ2-7	TGTGCCAGCAGCTACAACGACAGGGGGCAAAGGTCCTACGAGCAGTACTTC	CASSYNDRGQRSYEQYF
TRBV28	NA	NA	TRBJ1-2	TGTGCCAGCAGTTTCACTAGACAGGTGCCAAGTTCCCAGTCCGAGTCGGGAGCTAACTATGGCTACACCTTC	CASSFTRQVPSSQSESGANYGYTF
TRBV6-1	few	NA	TRBJ2-1	TGTGCCAGCAGTCCCTCCCGGGCAGATGAGCAGTTCTTC	CASSPSRADEQFF
TRBV24-1	many	NA	TRBJ2-3	TGTGCCACCAGTGGAGCTCGGGATAGTGGTGATACGCAGTATTTT	CATSGARDSGDTQYF
TRBV6-1	NA	TRBD1	TRBJ2-7	TGTGCCAGCAGGTCGGGACAGGGGTTTTCGTACGAGCAGTACTTC	CASRSGQGFSYEQYF
TRBV20-1	many	TRBD1	TRBJ1-2	TGCAGTGCCAGGGGACAGCCAAACTATGGCTACACCTTC	CSARGQPNYGYTF
TRBV5-1	many	NA	TRBJ2-2	TGCGCCAGCAGCATCGGGACAAGGAACACCGGGGAGCTGTTTTTT	CASSIGTRNTGELFF
TRBV15	once	NA	TRBJ2-3	TGTGCCACCAGCAGCCCCGTGGGCACAGATACGCAGTATTTT	CATSSPVGTDTQYF
TRBV7-2	few	NA	TRBJ2-7	TGTGCCAGCAGCCGTCGTGGGGGCACCTACGAGCAGTACTTC	CASSRRGGTYEQYF
TRBV7-9	NA	NA	TRBJ1-2	TGTGCCAGCACCCCCGGCGACAGCAGGTCGGCTAACTATGGCTACACCTTC	CASTPGDSRSANYGYTF
TRBV6-1	NA	NA	TRBJ1-4	TGTGCCAGCAGCCCCCTTGACGGCTCTGCTGAAAAACTGTTTTTT	CASSPLDGSAEKLFF
TRBV28	many	TRBD2	TRBJ2-3	TGTGCCACCGGGGGGGGTTTCACAGATACGCAGTATTTT	CATGGGFTDTQYF
TRBV28	NA	NA	TRBJ2-3	TGTGCCAGCAGTCTCCACCGGGACTGGGGTGGGGATACGCAGTATTTT	CASSLHRDWGGDTQYF
TRBV2	many	TRBD1	TRBJ1-1	TGTGCCAGCACCGTAACAGGGGATAACACTGAAGCTTTCTTT	CASTVTGDNTEAFF
TRBV7-3	NA	TRBD1	TRBJ1-2	TGTGCCAGCAGCTTACCGGGACAGGCAATCTATGGCTACACCTTC	CASSLPGQAIYGYTF
TRBV7-9	many	NA	TRBJ2-7	TGTGCCAGCAGCTCATCTCAAGGTGGGCAGTACTTC	CASSSSQGGQYF
TRBV9	few	NA	TRBJ1-6	TGTGCCAGCAGCGCCGACAGGATCTATAATTCACCCCTCCACTTT	CASSADRIYNSPLHF
TRBV15	many	TRBD1	TRBJ1-5	TGTGCCACCAGCCCACAGGGGTGGTATAGCAATCAGCCCCAGCATTTT	CATSPQGWYSNQPQHF
TRBV30	many	NA	TRBJ1-5	TGTGCCTGGAGTGTATCTCAGGACCTTAGCAATCAGCCCCAGCATTTT	CAWSVSQDLSNQPQHF
TRBV29-1	many	TRBD1	TRBJ1-1	TGCAGCGTTGGACAGGGAGGCACTGAAGCTTTCTTT	CSVGQGGTEAFF
TRBV10-3	NA	TRBD2	TRBJ2-7	TGTGCCATCAGTGAACTAGCGGGAGACGAGCAGTACTTC	CAISELAGDEQYF
TRBV28	many	NA	TRBJ1-2	TGTGCCAGCAGTTCCGGGCCGTACTATGGCTACACCTTC	CASSSGPYYGYTF
TRBV12-3/TRBV12-4	few	TRBD2	TRBJ2-7	TGTGCCAGCAGTTTATCTAGCGGGAGGACCCACGAGCAGTACTTC	CASSLSSGRTHEQYF
TRBV7-9	many	NA	TRBJ2-7	TGTGCCAGCAGCTCCGCTAGCGACGAGCAGTACTTC	CASSSASDEQYF
TRBV4-1	NA	NA	TRBJ2-7	TGCGCCAGCAGCCAAGCGAGCGGGCTCCGGGGCGAGCAGTACTTC	CASSQASGLRGEQYF
TRBV4-1	NA	NA	TRBJ1-1	TGCGCCAGCAGCCAGTATAGCGGAAGTGAAGCTTTCTTT	CASSQYSGSEAFF
TRBV6-4	few	TRBD1	TRBJ2-5	TGTGCCAGCAGTTACTCGACAGGGTTCGAGACCCAGTACTTC	CASSYSTGFETQYF
TRBV12-3/TRBV12-4	NA	NA	TRBJ1-1	TGTGCCAGCACCGTCGTTTTTCCCGGGGGTGAAGCTTTCTTT	CASTVVFPGGEAFF
TRBV30	NA	NA	TRBJ2-3	TGTGCCTGGACCCAAGGGGGGGGAAACACAGATACGCAGTATTTT	CAWTQGGGNTDTQYF
TRBV6-2/TRBV6-3	NA	TRBD1	TRBJ1-5	TGTGCCAGCAGTGAGGGACAGATCTATAGCAATCAGCCCCAGCATTTT	CASSEGQIYSNQPQHF
TRBV6-1	many	NA	TRBJ2-7	TGTGCCAGCGCTAAGAGACTTTCCTTGGGAGAGCAGTACTTC	CASAKRLSLGEQYF
TRBV19	NA	NA	TRBJ2-2	TGTGCCAGTAGTAGCGGTTTGCTGTTTTTT	CASSSGLLFF
TRBV28	NA	TRBD2	TRBJ2-5	TGTGCCAGCAGGGCTAGCGGGAGTCCGAGGGGCTCCTACAATGAGCAGTACTTC	CASRASGSPRGSYNEQYF
TRBV12-3/TRBV12-4	many	TRBD1	TRBJ2-2	TGTGCCAGCAGCCTTGGGACAGGGCCCACCGGGGAGCTGTTTTTT	CASSLGTGPTGELFF
TRBV12-3/TRBV12-4	many	NA	TRBJ1-2	TGTGCCAGCAGTTTCACCCAAGTCGGCGGAGGCTACACCTTC	CASSFTQVGGGYTF
TRBV7-9	few	NA	TRBJ2-3	TGTGCCATCCTGTCGGGCCTAGCGAGCACAGATACGCAGTATTTT	CAILSGLASTDTQYF
TRBV18	NA	NA	TRBJ2-7	TGTGCCAGCTCACCACAAAGACGGCTAAGCTCCTACGAGCGGTACTTC	CASSPQRRLSSYERYF
TRBV7-8	few	NA	TRBJ1-5	TGTGCCAGCAGCACCGGGACCACGGCCCAGCATTTT	CASSTGTTAQHF
TRBV4-1	many	TRBD2	TRBJ2-1	TGCGCCAGCAGCCAGGCTCGGACTAGCGGGAGCTACAATGAGCAGTTCTTC	CASSQARTSGSYNEQFF
TRBV20-1	many	NA	TRBJ1-1	TGCAGTGCTAGAGCCGTGAACACTGAAGCTTTCTTT	CSARAVNTEAFF
TRBV12-3/TRBV12-4	many	TRBD1	TRBJ1-5	TGTGCCAGCACTATTGGGACAGCGGCTCAGCCCCAGCATTTT	CASTIGTAAQPQHF
TRBV20-1	few	NA	TRBJ2-4	TGCAGTGCTAGAGAGTTTCTAGGGCGGCACCTAGCCAAAAACATTCAGTACTTC	CSAREFLGRHLAKNIQYF